The 16 T cell receptor beta chains below were found in one sample sequenced in a study of early T cells in non-severe SARS-CoV-2 infection. TCRdb fed the 5' RACE reads into MiXCR, producing one record per CDR3 protein. The table includes about 55,000 distinct CDR3 sequences, around 13% detected once. Input material: whole blood. These receptors were taken from an adult who was a healthcare worker with PCR-confirmed SARS-CoV-2 infection or an uninfected control (not recorded which).

Of note for this clonotype: At one end the junction does not follow the germline gene, possibly because of a read error. J is TRBJ2-1 and V is TRBV7-2; D is perhaps TRBD1 or TRBD2 (5 bases each). Germline V gene data show CDR1 as SGHTA and CDR2 as FQGNSA. The CDR3 is made up of 15 amino acids. CDR3 sequence reads: CVSSPRTLGVIEQFF. CDR3 nucleotides: TGTGTCAGCAGCCCCCGGACACTAGGGGTGATTGAGCAGTTCTTC.

V usage is TRBV29-1 and J usage is TRBJ2-1; no firm D call. There are 13 residues in the CDR3. V was trimmed by 0 bases and J by 2 bases, leaving 5 bases between them. Germline values: CDR1 SQVTM, CDR2 ANQGSEA. CDR3 nucleotides: TGCAGCGTTGAAGATCCGGCCTACAATGAGCAGTTCTTC. It encodes CSVEDPAYNEQFF.

This clonotype occurred a few times. This rearrangement joins TRBV29-1 to TRBJ1-5, with 8 bases that match TRBD1. Losses at the gene ends were 5 bases for V and 2 bases for J; bases not matched to a gene: 5. Germline CDR1 reads SQVTM; CDR2 reads ANQGSEA. The CDR3 sequence is 14 residues long. The chain's CDR3 is CSVSSGGGNQPQHF. CDR3 coding DNA: TGCAGCGTTTCCTCAGGGGGCGGCAATCAGCCCCAGCATTTT.

This clonotype occurred a few times. V and J are TRBV5-4 and TRBJ2-7; TRBD1 is a possible D gene (6 bases). CDR1 is SGHNT and CDR2 is YYREEE in the germline V gene (reference sequence). With 2 bases removed from V and 2 bases from J, the gap between germline ends came to 11 bases. This CDR3 is built from 14 residues. The CDR3 region has the DNA TGTGCCAGCAGCTTCTCAGGGGCGGCCTACGAGCAGTACTTC. It is translated as CASSFSGAAYEQYF.

J is TRBJ2-7 and V is TRBV6-1; no clear D. V was trimmed by 7 bases and J by 1 base, leaving 8 bases between them. The germline V gene encodes CDR1 MNHNS and CDR2 SASEGT. This CDR3 region has 12 residues. CDR3 sequence: CASTIQSYEQYF. In DNA form, the CDR3 reads TGTGCCAGCACCATCCAGTCCTACGAGCAGTACTTC.

V gene TRBV2 combines with J gene TRBJ1-2; D remains unclear. The V end was cut by 8 bases, the J end by 7 bases, with 5 bases between. The CDR3 loop spans 9 amino acids. The germline V gene has CDR1 SNHLY and CDR2 FYNNEI. CDR3 in amino acids: CASGSGYTF. CDR3 nucleotide sequence: TGTGCCAGCGGATCTGGCTACACCTTC.

The chain is built from TRBV7-2 and TRBJ2-5, with TRBD2 as a possible D gene (5 bases). CDR1 SGHTA and CDR2 FQGNSA come from the germline V gene. V dropped 5 bases and J dropped 4 bases, with 14 bases sitting between them. The CDR3 is 14 residues long. CDR3 coding DNA: TGTGCCAGCAGCCGCCCAAGCGGACTAGAGACCCAGTACTTC. Translation: CASSRPSGLETQYF.

This clonotype has more than one count but fewer than ten. J is TRBJ2-3 and V is TRBV7-2; D is unclear. Germline V gene data show CDR1 as SGHTA and CDR2 as FQGNSA. This CDR3 contains 14 residues. V lost 4 bases and J lost 5, with 13 bases in between. CDR3 amino acids: CASSSHLAGDTQYF. CDR3 coding DNA: TGTGCCAGCAGCTCCCATTTGGCTGGAGATACGCAGTATTTT.

This clonotype was seen only a few times. The V and J genes are TRBV18 and TRBJ1-2, with TRBD1 as a possible D gene (5 bases). V was cut by 3 bases and J by 2 bases, with 7 bases left in between. CDR1 and CDR2 from the germline V gene are KGHSH and LQKENI. CDR3 size: 13 residues. In DNA form, the CDR3 reads TGTGCCAGCTCACCGGGGGAGAACTATGGCTACACCTTC. Its translation is CASSPGENYGYTF.

This clonotype was counted at least ten times. This chain uses TRBV20-1 with TRBJ1-1; the match to TRBD1 covers 7 bases. Germline CDR1 DFQATT, CDR2 SNEGSKA (reference sequence). Trimming removed 3 bases from V and 3 bases from J; junction bases left unmatched: 10. The CDR3 contains 15 residues. CDR3 sequence reads: CSASSSRTGDTEAFF. CDR3 DNA: TGCAGTGCTAGTAGCAGTCGGACAGGTGACACTGAAGCTTTCTTT.

This clonotype was picked up many times. The chain links TRBV6-2 or TRBV6-3 to TRBJ2-4, with D possibly TRBD2 on 5 matching bases. Trimming stripped 2 bases from V and 7 bases from J, with 6 bases between. There are 12 residues in the CDR3. Germline CDR1 and CDR2: MNHEY and SVGEGT. CDR3 loop: CASSYGENIQYF. CDR3 nucleotides: TGTGCCAGCAGTTACGGGGAGAACATTCAGTACTTC.

This clonotype was counted a few times. The rearrangement uses TRBV6-5 and TRBJ1-6; possible D gene TRBD1, 5 bases. CDR1 and CDR2 from the germline V gene are MNHEY and SVGAGI. This CDR3 is built from 17 residues. The V gene lost 0 bases and the J gene lost 10 bases, with 19 bases spanning the gap. The CDR3 DNA sequence: TGTGCCAGCAGTTACTCTGTACGGCAGGGTTTTATCTCACCCCTCCACTTT. This gives the protein CASSYSVRQGFISPLHF.

Many counts were recorded for this clonotype. CDR3 nucleotide sequence: TGTGCCAGCAGTTCGGGATCACTCGCCGGCCGCCCGGGCCAGCCCCAGCATTTT. This translates into CASSSGSLAGRPGQPQHF. The chain couples TRBV7-9 to TRBJ1-5; unclear D gene. The CDR3 loop spans 18 amino acids. In germline, CDR1 is SEHNR, CDR2 FQNEAQ (reference sequence). V was trimmed by 6 bases and J by 7 bases, leaving 28 bases between them.

A few counts support this clonotype. V gene TRBV25-1 combines with J gene TRBJ1-1, with D maybe TRBD1 (5 bases). Trimming removed 6 bases from V and 1 base from J, with 9 bases in between. Germline values: CDR1 MGHDK, CDR2 SYGVNS. The CDR3 runs 13 residues. The CDR3 DNA is TGTGCCAGCAGCCCGCAGGGGAACACTGAAGCTTTCTTT. Translated: CASSPQGNTEAFF.

At least ten counts were recorded for this clonotype. J is TRBJ2-7 and V is TRBV4-3; D remains ambiguous. Trimming left V 1 base short and J 3 bases short, with 13 bases between. CDR1 is LGHNA, CDR2 YSLEER, per germline. This CDR3 has 15 amino acids. The CDR3 DNA is TGCGCCAGCAGCCAAGTACTCAGCTTCCGCTACGAGCAGTACTTC. Protein: CASSQVLSFRYEQYF.

This clonotype has just a few counts. V and J are TRBV6-2 or TRBV6-3 and TRBJ2-4, with TRBD2 matching over 8 bases. The junction had 15 bases not matched to a gene; V was cut back by 2 bases and J by 6 bases. This CDR3 comprises 18 residues. Germline lookup yields CDR1 MNHEY and CDR2 SVGEGT. CDR3 coding DNA: TGTGCCAGCAGTTACCATACTCAGCGGGGGATCCCAGGAAACATTCAGTACTTC. Its protein is CASSYHTQRGIPGNIQYF.